These T cell receptor beta chains were read from a single sample in a study of ipilimumab plus nivolumab after autologous stem cell transplantation. The assay was immunoSEQ multiplex PCR, and TCRdb's table has in-frame clones only and misses some. The sample includes about 16,000 clones, 81% of them seen just once. The material was PBMCs, obtained in a trial of ipilimumab plus nivolumab as post-transplant consolidation. Every receptor here comes from a male donor with diffuse large B-cell lymphoma. Both conserved end residues are part of each CDR3. The D gene is left open where the match is weak. Some rows mark clone size as missing; the rest say once, few, many or name a class of expanded clone.

TRBV7-9	TRBJ2-6	TRBD1	NA	TGTGCCAGCAGCTTAGGACGGACAGGAGCTATCGGGGCCAACGTCCTGACTTTC	CASSLGRTGAIGANVLTF
TRBV7-9	TRBJ2-7	NA	NA	TGTGCCAGCAGCTTTCCTCCGGAGGGGGCGAGGGACGAGCAGTACTTC	CASSFPPEGARDEQYF
TRBV2	TRBJ1-1	NA	medium-sized	TGTGCCAGCAGTGAGGGGTACAGAATTACACAATTCACTGAAGCTTTCTTT	CASSEGYRITQFTEAFF
TRBV6-4	TRBJ2-3	NA	few	TGTGCCAGCAGCTTTTCTAGAACAGATACGCAGTATTTT	CASSFSRTDTQYF
TRBV30	TRBJ2-3	TRBD1	NA	TGTGCCTGGACAGGGGGCGGAGGTACAGATACGCAGTATTTT	CAWTGGGGTDTQYF
TRBV7-2	TRBJ2-7	TRBD1	NA	TGTGCCAGCAGCTTAGGGACCACCGGGACAGGGTTGAACTTC	CASSLGTTGTGLNF
TRBV27	TRBJ1-5	NA	NA	TGTGCCAGCAGTTTTTTGGGGGGCGCTCAGCCCCAGCATTTT	CASSFLGGAQPQHF
TRBV11-3	TRBJ2-3	NA	once	TGTGCCAGCAGCTTAGGGAGGGCGAATGGCCTTCGGACAGATACGCAGTATTTT	CASSLGRANGLRTDTQYF
TRBV25-1	TRBJ1-6	NA	NA	TGTGCCAGCAGAGGGGGGGATTCACCCCTCCACTTT	CASRGGDSPLHF
TRBV7-2	TRBJ1-5	TRBD1	NA	TGTGCCAGCAGCAGCGACAGGGGGCGTAATCAGCCCCAGCATTTT	CASSSDRGRNQPQHF
TRBV7-2	TRBJ2-1	NA	NA	TGTGCCAGCAGCTTAGGGGCAGACGGCCTTATCTATGAGCAGTTCTTC	CASSLGADGLIYEQFF